Described below is a single TCR beta chain sequence and its context. The antigen remains unidentified. The data originate from a study of cytomegalovirus exposure and HLA in healthy donors. Regarding the study as a whole: A later analysis showed HLA-associated TCR beta chains outstripping equally common others in clonal expansion. In a later analysis, specific HLA alleles were associated with about 18,000 TCR beta sequences at a 0.05 false discovery rate. Cytomegalovirus association was assigned to approximately 160 TCR beta chains. One cluster of highly shared sequence variants probably arose as a sequencing artifact.

PCR involved 60 Vbeta and 13 Jbeta primers. Assay used: immunoSEQ multiplex PCR; TCRdb lists only in-frame clones, some missing. The sample gives 100,000 or so clones, roughly 80% of which show up once; 6.5% to 7% is in the top ten. The V and J ends lost 6 bases and 0 bases, in that order; junction bases with no gene match: 4. The CDR3 is 14 residues long. Germline V CDR1 and CDR2: PRHDT, FYEKMQ (reference sequence). The sequenced sample was PBMCs. V gene TRBV13 combines with J gene TRBJ2-7; 8 bases map to TRBD1. This clonotype originated in a man younger than 45 in good health and CMV-seropositive. DNA for the CDR3: TGTGCCAGCAGACTAGGACAGGGCTCCTACGAGCAGTACTTC. Residues: CASRLGQGSYEQYF.